One and the same sample provided the 6 T cell receptor beta chains below, sequenced in a study of control samples from healthy donors and cancer patients. The repertoire was sequenced with immunoSEQ multiplex PCR; TCRdb's copy has only in-frame clones and lacks some. This sample has around 180,000 clones, with more than 85% found just once. The material sequenced was blood. These receptors all stem from a woman in her thirties or forties in good health.

This clone appeared once. Other DNA sequences in the sample encode the same CDR3. This chain uses TRBV19 with TRBJ2-1; perhaps TRBD2 as D (5 bases). V lost 6 bases and J lost 4, with 13 bases in between. This CDR3 comprises 14 residues. CDR1 is LNHDA and CDR2 is SQIVND in the germline V gene (reference sequence). The CDR3 DNA follows: TGTGCCAGTAGCATACTAGACCCATACAATGAGCAGTTCTTC. Amino acid sequence: CASSILDPYNEQFF. Complete variable domain (other parts from reference TRBV19 and TRBJ2-1): DGGITQSPKYLFRKEGQNVTLSCEQNLNHDAMYWYRQDPGQGLRLIYYSQIVNDFQKGDIAEGYSVSREKKESFPLTVTSAQKNPTAFYLCASSILDPYNEQFFGPGTRLTVL.

This chain joins TRBV2 and TRBJ1-2, with D perhaps TRBD1 (5 bases). The CDR3 is made up of 13 amino acids. With 4 bases removed from V and 8 bases from J, the gap between germline ends came to 14 bases. Germline V gene data show CDR1 as SNHLY and CDR2 as FYNNEI. The chain's CDR3 is CASSATGLEGYTF. The CDR3 DNA reads TGTGCCAGCAGTGCGACGGGGCTAGAAGGCTACACCTTC.

This sequence joins TRBV5-1 and TRBJ2-5, with 7 bases fitting TRBD2. CDR3 length: 14 residues. CDR1 and CDR2 from the germline V gene are SGHRS and YFSETQ. Germline trimming cut 6 bases from V and 3 bases from J; bases unmatched to any gene: 8. DNA for the CDR3: TGCGCCAGCACCCGGCGGGGAGGGGAAGAGACCCAGTACTTC. Its translation: CASTRRGGEETQYF. Variable domain in full (rest from reference TRBV5-1 and TRBJ2-5): KAGVTQTPRYLIKTRGQQVTLSCSPISGHRSVSWYQQTPGQGLQFLFEYFSETQRNKGNFPGRFSGRQFSNSRSEMNVSTLELGDSALYLCASTRRGGEETQYFGPGTRLLVL.

The chain employs TRBV10-1 and TRBJ2-1; D may be TRBD1 (5 bases). Trimming stripped 5 bases from V and 9 bases from J, with 20 bases between. Germline V lookup: CDR1 WNHNN, CDR2 SYGVQD (reference sequence). This CDR3 region has 15 residues. The CDR3 sequence is CASSLVGQASGEQFF. CDR3 sequence (DNA): TGCGCCAGCAGTTTAGTGGGGCAGGCCTCAGGTGAGCAGTTCTTC.

V and J are TRBV7-8 and TRBJ2-7; D remains unclear. In germline, CDR1 is SGHVS, CDR2 FQNEAQ. V was shortened by 8 bases and J by 6 bases, with 17 bases between the two germline ends. CDR3 length: 13 amino acids. In DNA form, the CDR3 reads TGTGCCAGCCAAAACCTGGGTCCCCTCGAGCAGTACTTC. This gives the protein CASQNLGPLEQYF.

The chain links TRBV5-4 to TRBJ2-7; TRBD1 matches at 7 bases. The V and J ends lost 4 bases and 4 bases, in that order; junction bases with no gene match: 14. CDR1 and CDR2 (germline): SGHNT, YYREEE (reference sequence). The CDR3 is 16 residues long. This chain's CDR3 is CASSLLGGQSLYEQYF. The CDR3 DNA sequence: TGTGCCAGCAGCCTCCTTGGGGGACAGAGCCTTTACGAGCAGTACTTC.